Below are 20 T cell receptor beta chains sequenced from a single sample in a study of T cells in Graves' hyperthyroidism and ophthalmopathy. The source material, RNA transcripts, was used to amplify TCR beta CDR3 regions. Researchers ran a first-round RT-PCR on the TCR CDR3 using the HTBI primer set. Each CDR3 protein is one row after TCRdb ran MiXCR on the multiplex PCR reads. The sample shows 400,000 to 500,000 distinct CDR3 sequences, roughly 14% of them seen only once. Sequencing used blood. The receptors come from a woman under 30 with Graves' hyperthyroidism.

The chain combines TRBV24-1 with TRBJ2-5; 10 positions match TRBD1. CDR1 is KGHDR, CDR2 SFDVKD, per germline. V lost 3 bases, J lost 1 base, and 4 bases stayed unmatched. The length of the CDR3 is 16 residues. The CDR3 sequence is CATSDRGTGAQETQYF. The CDR3 DNA follows: TGTGCCACCAGTGATCGCGGGACAGGGGCCCAAGAGACCCAGTACTTC.

The V gene is TRBV12-3 or TRBV12-4, the J gene TRBJ1-2, with D unclear. CDR3 length: 12 amino acids. V dropped 6 bases and J dropped 3 bases, with 8 bases sitting between them. This CDR3 is CASSGQYYGYTF. CDR3 coding DNA: TGTGCCAGCAGCGGGCAGTACTATGGCTACACCTTC.

This clonotype was picked up many times. The chain is built from TRBV7-2 and TRBJ2-5, with 7 bases identical to TRBD2. CDR3 length equals 16 residues. Germline V gene data show CDR1 as SGHTA and CDR2 as FQGNSA. The junction had 9 bases not matched to a gene; V was cut back by 2 bases and J by 3 bases. The CDR3 is CASSLLGGSREETQYF. The CDR3 coding sequence is TGTGCCAGCAGCTTACTTGGCGGGAGCCGGGAAGAGACCCAGTACTTC.

This clonotype was recorded at least ten times. This rearrangement joins TRBV11-3 to TRBJ2-1; D is ambiguous. CDR1 and CDR2 from the germline V gene are SGHNT and YENEEA. Between the trimmed V and J ends, which lost 3 bases and 8 bases, there was a span of 5 bases. The length of the CDR3 is 11 residues. CDR3 bases: TGTGCCAGCAGCTTTAGATATGAGCAGTTCTTC. Its translation is CASSFRYEQFF.

At least ten counts were recorded for this clonotype. The chain couples TRBV11-2 to TRBJ1-2; D call uncertain. Trimming shortened V by 0 bases and J by 0 bases, and 8 bases separated the two germline ends. Germline CDR1 is SGHAT and CDR2 is FQNNGV. The CDR3 has 15 residues. In nucleotides, the CDR3 is TGTGCCAGCAGCTTAGATATCAGTCCTAACTATGGCTACACCTTC. It yields the protein CASSLDISPNYGYTF.

This clonotype appeared a few times. The chain couples TRBV30 to TRBJ2-7, with 9 bases identical to TRBD1. The CDR3 spans 16 residues. V shed 4 bases and J 7 bases; nucleotides not matched to a gene: 17. Germline CDR1 and CDR2: GTSNPN and SVGIG (reference sequence). CDR3: CAWKNTGQGPLGEQYF. In DNA, the CDR3 is TGTGCCTGGAAAAACACCGGACAGGGGCCTTTGGGTGAGCAGTACTTC. Together with reference TRBV30 and TRBJ2-7, the CDR3 gives the full variable domain: SQTIHQWPATLVQPVGSPLSLECTVEGTSNPNLYWYRQAAGRGLQLLFYSVGIGQISSEVPQNLSASRPQDRQFILSSKKLLLSDSGFYLCAWKNTGQGPLGEQYFGPGTRLTVT.

This rearrangement joins TRBV27 to TRBJ2-1; TRBD2 aligns across 14 bases. The J call may be mistaken, given a closer DNA end match to TRBJ2-7. Germline CDR1 and CDR2: MNHEY and SMNVEV (reference sequence). The CDR3 runs 16 residues. The CDR3 sequence: CASRPGTSGGHNEQYV. CDR3 in DNA: TGTGCCAGCAGACCAGGGACTAGCGGGGGACACAATGAGCAGTACGTC.

J is TRBJ2-6 and V is TRBV6-4; D gene unclear. Germline V gene data show CDR1 as MRHNA and CDR2 as SNTAGT. The CDR3 loop spans 15 amino acids. Trimming took off 10 bases at V and 0 bases at J, with 13 bases between the two ends. For the CDR3, the DNA is TGTGCCATCGCCTATGGGGACTCTGGGGCCAACGTCCTGACTTTC. This translates into CAIAYGDSGANVLTF.

The V call is TRBV9, the J call TRBJ1-1; TRBD1 is a possible D gene (5 bases). Germline CDR1 reads SGDLS; CDR2 reads YYNGEE. V lost 4 bases to trimming and J lost 1 base, with 14 bases between them. This CDR3 is built from 15 residues. CDR3 nucleotide sequence: TGTGCCAGCAGCCAGACAGCTATGACGAACACTGAAGCTTTCTTT. Its translation: CASSQTAMTNTEAFF.

The chain couples TRBV24-1 to TRBJ2-5, with D tentatively TRBD2 (6 bases). The CDR3 loop spans 15 amino acids. V was shortened by 2 bases and J by 4 bases, with 13 bases between the two germline ends. CDR1 is KGHDR and CDR2 is SFDVKD in the germline V gene. The CDR3 DNA reads as TGTGCCACCAGTGATTCAAGGGGAGCGGGAGAGACCCAGTACTTC. Encoded protein: CATSDSRGAGETQYF.

This clonotype was recorded at least ten times. The CDR3 sequence: CAIREVGVNGYTF. As DNA, the CDR3 is TGTGCCATCCGGGAGGTAGGGGTGAATGGCTACACCTTC. This rearrangement joins TRBV10-3 to TRBJ1-2; D might be TRBD1 (5 bases). The V end lost 8 bases, the J end lost 6 bases, and 16 bases lay between the germline ends. This CDR3 contains 13 residues. Germline values: CDR1 ENHRY, CDR2 SYGVKD.

This clonotype has a count of ten or more. The CDR3 sequence is CASGGFGANVLTF. The CDR3 DNA follows: TGTGCCAGCGGAGGTTTTGGGGCCAACGTCCTGACTTTC. V gene TRBV6-2 or TRBV6-3 combines with J gene TRBJ2-6, with D possibly matching TRBD2 (5 bases). Germline loops: CDR1 MNHEY, CDR2 SVGEGT. The CDR3 sequence is 13 residues long. V shed 8 bases and J shed 3 bases, with 8 bases lying between them.

This clonotype was counted ten times or more. The CDR3: CASSYSSSVGTDTQYF. CDR3 coding DNA: TGTGCCAGCAGTTACTCGTCCTCCGTAGGTACAGATACGCAGTATTTT. The gene calls are TRBV6-5 and TRBJ2-3; the D is unclear. From germline, CDR1 is MNHEY and CDR2 SVGAGI. Trimming left V 0 bases short and J 3 bases short, with 13 bases between. The length of the CDR3 is 16 residues.

CDR3 protein: CASSQGGGGSFYEQYV. The CDR3 nucleotides read TGTGCCAGCAGCCAAGGTGGGGGCGGGTCGTTCTACGAGCAGTACGTC. V and J are TRBV14 and TRBJ2-7; maybe TRBD1 (6 bases). Trimming removed 1 base at V and 3 bases at J, with 16 bases between. The germline CDR1 and CDR2 sequences are SGHDN and FVKESK. This CDR3 spans 16 amino acids.

This clonotype was seen only once. The chain couples TRBV5-1 to TRBJ1-1; D not resolved. V lost 1 base and J lost 7, with 11 bases in between. The CDR3 consists of 13 residues. Germline assignment: CDR1 SGHRS and CDR2 YFSETQ. The CDR3 sequence is CASSLMVPGEAFF. The CDR3, as DNA: TGCGCCAGCAGCTTGATGGTGCCAGGTGAAGCTTTCTTT. The whole variable domain, remainder taken from reference TRBV5-1 and TRBJ1-1, is KAGVTQTPRYLIKTRGQQVTLSCSPISGHRSVSWYQQTPGQGLQFLFEYFSETQRNKGNFPGRFSGRQFSNSRSEMNVSTLELGDSALYLCASSLMVPGEAFFGQGTRLTVV.

This clonotype has ten or more counts. This chain uses TRBV5-1 with TRBJ2-7; 11 bases are shared with TRBD2. The V gene's germline CDR1 is SGHRS and CDR2 YFSETQ. V lost 4 bases, J lost 2 bases, and 5 bases stayed unmatched. The CDR3 length is 15 residues. DNA of the CDR3: TGCGCCAGCAGCGACACTAGCGGGAGACCCTACGAGCAGTACTTC. It is translated as CASSDTSGRPYEQYF.

This clonotype showed up many times. J is TRBJ2-3 and V is TRBV2; 11 nucleotides agree with TRBD2. Germline V CDR1 and CDR2: SNHLY, FYNNEI. This CDR3 contains 15 residues. V was clipped by 6 bases and J by 2 bases; unmatched bases: 4. Here the CDR3 reads CASRLAGGPTDTQYF. The CDR3 DNA is TGTGCCAGCAGGTTAGCGGGAGGGCCCACAGATACGCAGTATTTT.

The V and J genes are TRBV11-2 and TRBJ1-1; the match to TRBD1 covers 9 bases. Trimming took 6 bases from V and 1 from J; bases not matched to a gene: 6. This CDR3 comprises 15 residues. Germline V lookup: CDR1 SGHAT, CDR2 FQNNGV. The CDR3 is CASRTYRGQNTEAFF. The CDR3 DNA sequence: TGTGCCAGCAGGACGTACAGGGGGCAGAACACTGAAGCTTTCTTT. The variable domain in full, completed from reference TRBV11-2 and TRBJ1-1, reads EAGVAQSPRYKIIEKRQSVAFWCNPISGHATLYWYQQILGQGPKLLIQFQNNGVVDDSQLPKDRFSAERLKGVDSTLKIQPAKLEDSAVYLCASRTYRGQNTEAFFGQGTRLTVV.

The sample holds many counts of this clonotype. J is TRBJ2-5 and V is TRBV12-3 or TRBV12-4, with 7 bases lining up with TRBD1. The V segment lost 6 bases and the J segment 4 bases; nucleotides outside the gene matches: 8. This CDR3 spans 14 amino acids. In DNA form, the CDR3 reads TGTGCCAGCAGACCGACAGGGATGATAGAGACCCAGTACTTC. Translation: CASRPTGMIETQYF.

In this sample, this clonotype turned up many times. This rearrangement joins TRBV11-2 to TRBJ2-7; TRBD2 might be the D (6 bases). Germline V gene sequence: CDR1 SGHAT, CDR2 FQNNGV. V lost 7 bases, J lost 0 bases, and 19 bases lay in between. CDR3 length: 16 amino acids. CDR3 region: CASNLVPLGGSYEQYV. Here the CDR3 DNA reads TGTGCCAGCAACCTGGTACCGCTGGGGGGCTCCTACGAGCAGTACGTC.